This TCR beta chain is drawn from a study of vaccination and CD4 T cells after COVID-19. Study details: Spike peptides, overlapping and drawn from SARS-CoV-2, HCoV-NL63, HCoV-OC43 and HCoV-229E, were used to stimulate cells. Treatment of control cultures consisted of a CEFX pool, an HIV-1 Nef pool, or no peptide.

The Oncomine TCR Beta short-read assay generated sequence data from the DNA of cultured CD4+ T cells. In TCRdb, the PCR reads were re-called with MiXCR into one record per CDR3 protein. The sample holds 9,500 to 10,000 distinct CDR3 sequences, 30% to 40% seen once. V gave up 0 bases and J gave up 5 bases, with 8 bases separating them. There are 14 residues in the CDR3. CDR1 MGHRA and CDR2 YSYEKL come from the germline V gene. Comment on this clonotype: Its specificity is unknown.

Specified treatment: approximately 10-day PBMC culture with coronavirus spike peptide pools or control peptides (ViraFEST assay). Half the medium was exchanged for fresh IL-2 medium on days 3 and 7. By negative selection, CD4+ T cells were isolated once culture had run for under 13 days. The material sequenced was CD4+ T cells from blood, cultured in vitro. The receptor was derived from a human donor who had recovered from COVID-19. The rearrangement links TRBV4-1 to TRBJ1-5; TRBD1 might be the D (6 bases). As DNA, the CDR3 is TGCGCCAGCAGCCAAGAAGAGGGGGATCAGCCCCAGCATTTT. It translates to CASSQEEGDQPQHF.